The rows below give T cell receptor beta chains drawn from one sample of a study of spatial heterogeneity in lung cancer. TCRdb re-called the 5' RACE reads through MiXCR, storing one row per CDR3 protein. The sample has more than 1,000 distinct CDR3 sequences; less than 30% are singletons. Sample: PBMCs, taken at follow-up. These receptors were taken from a male donor with early-stage non-small cell lung cancer. Each CDR3 is given with its conserved first and last residue. The D gene is left open where the match is weak.

CDR3 length,D gene,V gene,CDR3 protein
17,TRBD2,TRBV28,CASSLIPGSSGSDEQFF
16,-,TRBV28,CASRELSDRHSGELFF
15,-,TRBV4-1,CASSPLPVNGYEQYF
17,-,TRBV30,CAWSIGRGVWWNTEAFF
15,TRBD2,TRBV6-6,CASSSSGTSGETQYF
17,TRBD2,TRBV5-1,CASRRGTSGRSTDTQYF
13,-,TRBV11-2,CASSLAVTDTQYF
12,TRBD2,TRBV7-2,CASSSGEETQYF
11,TRBD1,TRBV29-1,CSEGTGTEAFF
13,TRBD1,TRBV12-3/TRBV12-4,CASSSGQGTEQYF
13,-,TRBV6-5,CATGPSGYYEQYF
16,TRBD2,TRBV7-8,CASRPAGGSSYNEQFF
13,-,TRBV20-1,CSASQGSNQPQHF
15,-,TRBV5-1,CASSRRTAPQETQYF
18,-,TRBV23-1,CASSQLGPGGQGTGELFF
14,-,TRBV28,CASLPEGLLDTQYF
14,TRBD2,TRBV25-1,CASSDAGGGDTQYF
15,-,TRBV19,CASSIEQTPSYEQYF
13,-,TRBV25-1,CASSVAANTEAFF
12,-,TRBV12-3/TRBV12-4,CASSLFAAEAFF
15,-,TRBV7-2,CASSLDLVRGYGYTF
12,-,TRBV20-1,CSARDLAGTQYF
16,-,TRBV11-2,CASSPGGGPTNEKLFF
17,TRBD2,TRBV20-1,CSARGRLAGVFQETQYF
17,TRBD2,TRBV28,CASSPLGASGRADTQYF
13,-,TRBV11-2,CASTTVGAREQFF
15,-,TRBV28,CASSLPEGLLDTQYF
15,-,TRBV6-2/TRBV6-3,CASSHGSAEYNEQFF
13,-,TRBV6-5,CASSDRSQETQYF
14,-,TRBV7-9,CASSLDTGNYGYTF
19,TRBD2,TRBV3-1,CASSQALQWGLADPYEQYF
18,-,TRBV18,CASSPTIISVGRADTQYF
15,-,TRBV28,CASSFGSSYNSPLHF
16,TRBD2,TRBV5-1,CASSRGLAGPYNEQFF
14,TRBD1,TRBV23-1,CASSPRTGPNEQFF
12,-,TRBV7-2,CASSLSAGELFF
15,-,TRBV28,CASSLGRGQDNEQFF
12,-,TRBV20-1,CSAPGLAGEQFF
15,TRBD1,TRBV7-2,CASSSLGQVPYEQYF
13,TRBD1,TRBV5-1,CASSRTGVETQYF
15,TRBD2,TRBV20-1,CSASKTSGRIETQYF
16,TRBD1,TRBV7-9,CASSLATGVAKNIQYF
14,-,TRBV7-8,CASSLGQGGSPLHF
13,-,TRBV5-6,CASSLKGEYEQYF
14,TRBD1,TRBV19,CASSANRGTGELFF
16,-,TRBV11-1,CASSSPAGSPQGEQFF
15,-,TRBV10-2,CASSASSRYQETQYF
16,-,TRBV7-8,CASSLVSGAQLDTQYF
13,TRBD2,TRBV29-1,CSGKLAGGYEQYF
15,-,TRBV6-1,CASSELTGGEYEQYF